This TCR beta chain was identified in a study of shared clonotypes between healthy human individuals. Caucasian adults residing in Nashville, Tennessee made up all the donors. Produced via immunoSEQ multiplex PCR; TCRdb's table is partial and in-frame only. The sample yields hundreds of thousands of clones, approximately 74% seen once. The germline gives CDR1 PRHDT, CDR2 FYEKMQ (reference sequence). The V gene end was trimmed by 5 bases and the J gene end by 3 bases; junction bases not matched to a gene: 7. This CDR3 contains 15 residues. Sequences were obtained from memory CD4+ T cells sorted from blood. The subset denotes: CD45RA-negative fraction. The chain couples TRBV13 to TRBJ2-7, with 10 bases aligning to TRBD2. The sequence came from a woman in her 30s in good health. The CDR3 protein is CASSRKREGFYEQYF. In nucleotides, the CDR3 is TGTGCCAGCAGCAGAAAGCGGGAGGGTTTCTACGAGCAGTACTTC.